This TCR beta chain originates from a study of identical twins (dated by TCRdb to 2016 to 2017). Study-level background: TCR alpha and beta repertoires from monozygotic twins, unrelated adults of various ages and cord blood were deep-sequenced to test whether fetal clonotypes persist. To rule out contamination, the twin experiments were replicated at different times with different library preparation protocols.

The research as a whole found: Recombination models systematically underestimated out-of-frame TCR alpha sharing in monozygotic twins but agreed with sharing between unrelated individuals. Because the same donors could not be followed over many years, the conclusions relied on cross-sectional statistical analysis. Invariant T cells such as MAIT and iNKT could partly confound zero-insertion analyses, though diverse VJ usage argued against this for most clonotypes. The excess sharing between twins in beta out-of-frame sequences was weaker because fewer shared sequences reduced the signal-to-noise ratio. Abundant cord blood beta clonotypes had fewer insertions, young adult naive repertoires showed a similar but weaker trend, and memory repertoires showed no such trend. Out-of-frame TCR alpha sequences shared between twins showed an excess of low generation-probability sequences compared with coincidental sharing between unrelated individuals.

Every donor was a healthy Caucasian. The twin cohort comprised three pairs of female monozygotic twins, all aged about 18 to 29 years. CD4+ and CD8+ T cell populations were isolated with positive isolation kits from Invitrogen. Trimming leaves V shorter by 3 bases and J shorter by 3 bases, with the junction holding 11 bases beyond the gene matches. The germline V gene yields SGDLS for CDR1 and YYNGEE for CDR2. The CDR3 starts with the cysteine, ends with the phenylalanine, and has 18 residues. Here the CDR3 DNA is all that survives: 54 bases in frame from base 1. This clonotype was recorded many times. No antigen is known for it. Base qualities are missing; no much larger clone stands one base away. Receptors were amplified or captured by 5' RACE. The instrument was an Illumina HiSeq 2000. Template switching introduced a universal primer binding site; the final cDNA contained a unique molecular identifier, enabling accurate counting of TCR cDNA molecules. First-strand cDNA for TCR alpha and beta chains was synthesized from specific primers in the conserved constant-segment region. To control for contamination, each cDNA library was double barcoded with a SMART-Mk sample barcode plus Illumina barcodes. Two successive PCR steps introduced TruSeq adapter sequences along with Illumina sample barcodes. The Illumina HiSeq platform was used with custom primers to sequence TCR alpha and beta cDNA libraries. As for the original processing: Raw reads were processed with MiGEC to extract unique molecular identifiers, and MiXCR was used to determine CDR3 positions. For each individual, recombination models were inferred using an EM algorithm with the repgenHMM and IGoR tools. The tcR package in R was used for shared clonotype analysis, with sharing normalized by the product of cloneset sizes. Out-of-frame nonproductive sequences were analyzed to study raw recombination free of thymic and clonal selection effects. TCRdb reanalyzed the raw reads on its own, using fastp at Q25 for trimming and MiXCR for clone calling, and kept in-frame beta chains. Rows with one shared CDR3 protein collapse into an entry with the most common genes and DNA. TCRdb's processing, not the authors', yielded these V and J calls. The sample yields about 530,000 distinct CDR3 sequences; about 16% were counted once. Roughly 0.4% of the sample goes to the ten largest clones.

These data were also reused for a study on yellow fever vaccine responses in identical twins. According to the second study: The authors reported that the T cell response to vaccination in identical twins appeared partly convergent and partly personalized. In the study, vaccine-responding T cell clones were precisely tracked in identical twins.

Sequencing input: CD4+ T cells sorted from blood. The chain was built from TRBV9 and TRBJ2-5, and TRBD2 aligns with 13 junction nucleotides. This TCR came from a woman younger than 35 in good health. The CDR3 protein: CASSGATGTSGTKETQYF. The DNA reads TGTGCCAGCAGCGGAGCGACCGGGACTAGCGGGACAAAAGAGACCCAGTACTTC. This CDR3, with the reference TRBV9 and TRBJ2-5 proteins standing in past its ends, gives the full variable domain DSGVTQTPKHLITATGQRVTLRCSPRSGDLSVYWYQQSLDQGLQFLIQYYNGEERAKGNILERFSAQQFPDLHSELNLSSLELGDSALYFCASSGATGTSGTKETQYFGPGTRLLVL.